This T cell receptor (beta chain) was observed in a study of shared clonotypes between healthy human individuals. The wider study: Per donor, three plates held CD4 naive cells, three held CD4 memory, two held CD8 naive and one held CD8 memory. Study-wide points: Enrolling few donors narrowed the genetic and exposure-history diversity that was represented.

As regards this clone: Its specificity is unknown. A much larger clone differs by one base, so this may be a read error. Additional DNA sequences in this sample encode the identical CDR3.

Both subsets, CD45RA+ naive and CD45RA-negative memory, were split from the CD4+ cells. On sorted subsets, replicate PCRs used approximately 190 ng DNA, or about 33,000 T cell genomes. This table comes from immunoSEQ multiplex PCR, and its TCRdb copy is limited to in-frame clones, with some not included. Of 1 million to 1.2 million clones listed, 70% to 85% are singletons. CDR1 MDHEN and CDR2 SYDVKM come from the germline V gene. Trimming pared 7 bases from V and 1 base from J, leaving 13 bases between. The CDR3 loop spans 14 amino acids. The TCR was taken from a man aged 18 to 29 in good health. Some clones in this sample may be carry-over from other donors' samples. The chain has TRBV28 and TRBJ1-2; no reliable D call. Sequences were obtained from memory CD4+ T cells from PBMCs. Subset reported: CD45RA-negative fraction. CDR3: CASTLTHLNYGYTF. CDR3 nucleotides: TGTGCCAGCACCTTGACGCATCTTAACTATGGCTACACCTTC.